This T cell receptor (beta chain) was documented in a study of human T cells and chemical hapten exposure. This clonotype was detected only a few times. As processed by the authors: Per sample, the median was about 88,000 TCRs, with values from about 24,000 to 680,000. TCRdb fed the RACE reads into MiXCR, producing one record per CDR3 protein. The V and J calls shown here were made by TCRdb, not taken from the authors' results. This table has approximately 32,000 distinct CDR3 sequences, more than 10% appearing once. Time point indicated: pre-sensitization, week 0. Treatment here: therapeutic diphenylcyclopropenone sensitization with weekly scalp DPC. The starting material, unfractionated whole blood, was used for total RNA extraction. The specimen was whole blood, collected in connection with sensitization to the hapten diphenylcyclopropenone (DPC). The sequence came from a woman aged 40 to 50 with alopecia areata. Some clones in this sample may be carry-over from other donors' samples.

CDR3 loop: CASSSDPSKFFF. CDR3 in DNA: TGTGCCAGCAGTTCGGACCCGTCGAAGTTTTTCTTT. The chain combines TRBV28 with TRBJ1-1; D is uncertain. V lost 4 bases to trimming and J lost 13 bases, with 16 bases between them. The CDR3 length is 12 residues. CDR1 MDHEN and CDR2 SYDVKM come from the germline V gene.